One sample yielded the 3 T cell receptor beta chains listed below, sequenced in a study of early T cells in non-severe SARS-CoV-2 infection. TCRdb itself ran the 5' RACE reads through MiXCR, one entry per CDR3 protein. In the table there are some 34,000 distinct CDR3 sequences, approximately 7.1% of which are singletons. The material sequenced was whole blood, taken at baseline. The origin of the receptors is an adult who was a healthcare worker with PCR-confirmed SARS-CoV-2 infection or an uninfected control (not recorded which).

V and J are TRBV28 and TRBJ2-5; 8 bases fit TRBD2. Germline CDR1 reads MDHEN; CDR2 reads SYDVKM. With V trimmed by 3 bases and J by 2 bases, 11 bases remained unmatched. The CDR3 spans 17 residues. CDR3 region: CASSFPSAAGEQETQYF. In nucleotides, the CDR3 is TGTGCCAGCAGTTTTCCCTCCGCAGCGGGGGAACAAGAGACCCAGTACTTC.

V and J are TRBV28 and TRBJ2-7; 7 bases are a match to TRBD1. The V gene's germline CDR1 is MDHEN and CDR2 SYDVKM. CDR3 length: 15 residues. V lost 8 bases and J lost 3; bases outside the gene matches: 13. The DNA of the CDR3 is TGTGCCAGCTACACGGGGACAGATGGAAGCTACGAGCAGTACTTC. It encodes CASYTGTDGSYEQYF.

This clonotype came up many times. Here the CDR3 DNA reads TGTGCCAGCAGCCTAACAGCTACAGGGTTCGGCTACACCTTC. Translating gives CASSLTATGFGYTF. This chain links TRBV12-3 or TRBV12-4 with TRBJ1-2; D might be TRBD1 (6 bases). The V end was cut by 6 bases, the J end by 8 bases, with 19 bases between. The CDR3 length is 14 residues.